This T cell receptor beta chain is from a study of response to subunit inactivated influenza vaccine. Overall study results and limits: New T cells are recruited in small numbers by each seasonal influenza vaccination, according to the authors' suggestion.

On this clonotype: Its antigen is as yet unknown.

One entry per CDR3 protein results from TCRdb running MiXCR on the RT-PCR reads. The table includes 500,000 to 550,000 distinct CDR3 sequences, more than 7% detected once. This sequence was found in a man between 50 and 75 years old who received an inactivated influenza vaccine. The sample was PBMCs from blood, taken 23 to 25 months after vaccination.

CDR3 region: CSGITGTRQETQYF. The CDR3 DNA follows: TGCAGCGGTATCACAGGGACCCGCCAAGAGACCCAGTACTTC. The chain links TRBV29-1 to TRBJ2-5, with D possibly TRBD1 on 6 matching bases. The germline V gene encodes CDR1 SQVTM and CDR2 ANQGSEA. This CDR3 region has 14 residues. Trimming shortened V by 7 bases and J by 1 base, and 16 bases separated the two germline ends.